This record looks at one T cell receptor beta chain sequence and its context. The antigen remains undetermined. The entry originates in a study of blood T cells in healthy people across ages. General study points: A strong correlation was found between TCR beta diversity and the percentage of naive T cells.

V lost 5 bases and J lost 5, with 12 bases in between. The CDR3 consists of 13 residues. Together with a sample-barcoded 5' primer, a J-beta primer mix was included in a second PCR lasting roughly 6 to 12 cycles. MiXCR, applied by TCRdb to the 5' RACE reads, yields one record per CDR3 protein. This sample has about 800,000 distinct CDR3 sequences; around a quarter occur once, and the top ten carry under 4%. The same data also went into a second study, on T cells of mothers and their children.

The clonotype comes from a boy aged 5-17 years in good health. The sequencing sample was made of blood. This chain joins TRBV12-3 or TRBV12-4 and TRBJ1-2; maybe TRBD1 (5 bases). Here the CDR3 DNA reads TGTGCCAGCAGTCCCGGGGCAGCTTATGGCTACACCTTC. It encodes CASSPGAAYGYTF.